One and the same sample provided the 7 T cell receptor beta chains below, sequenced in a study of T-cell memory formation after mild COVID-19. TCRdb re-analysed the 5' RACE reads in MiXCR, keeping a single row per CDR3 protein. Here the sample spans over 300,000 distinct CDR3 sequences, 20% to 25% being singletons. Sequencing was done on a sample of PBMCs or a T cell subset sorted from them (not recorded which). The receptors were sampled from a man aged 18 to 30 who had mild COVID-19 (a few samples of this study predate the infection). Cell type and time point are not known.

The chain joins TRBV4-1 to TRBJ1-5, with D possibly being TRBD1 (6 bases). V was trimmed by 4 bases and J by 7 bases, leaving 17 bases between them. This CDR3 comprises 15 residues. Germline CDR1 and CDR2: MGHRA and YSYEKL. CDR3 nucleotides: TGCGCCAGCAGCCTTGTTACAGGGATAGGACAGCCCCAGCATTTT. Residues: CASSLVTGIGQPQHF.

This clonotype has more than one count but fewer than ten. This chain links TRBV12-3 or TRBV12-4 with TRBJ2-2, with D maybe TRBD1 (6 bases). The CDR3 has 15 residues. Trimming stripped 1 base from V and 1 base from J, with 7 bases between. The CDR3 here is CASSLEGGNTGELFF. CDR3 bases: TGTGCCAGCAGTTTAGAAGGGGGGAACACCGGGGAGCTGTTTTTT.

This clonotype came up a few times. J is TRBJ1-1 and V is TRBV28; D gene ambiguous. Germline-derived CDR1 and CDR2 are MDHEN and SYDVKM. The CDR3 totals 11 residues. Deletions cut 5 bases from V and 10 bases from J, with 11 bases between. The CDR3 DNA sequence: TGTGCCAGCAGTCGGCCGGGGAGAGCTTTCTTT. Its translation is CASSRPGRAFF. Full variable domain (rest looked up from reference TRBV28 and TRBJ1-1): DVKVTQSSRYLVKRTGEKVFLECVQDMDHENMFWYRQDPGLGLRLIYFSYDVKMKEKGDIPEGYSVSREKKERFSLILESASTNQTSMYLCASSRPGRAFFGQGTRLTVV.

This clonotype was counted only a few times. The chain uses TRBV2 and TRBJ2-5, with unresolved D. Germline CDR1 SNHLY, CDR2 FYNNEI. The CDR3 has 11 residues. The V gene lost 2 bases and the J gene lost 5 bases, with 3 bases spanning the gap. The CDR3 sequence is CASSEWETQYF. CDR3 nucleotides: TGTGCCAGCAGTGAATGGGAGACCCAGTACTTC.

V gene TRBV6-1 combines with J gene TRBJ1-2, with D uncertain. The germline CDR1 and CDR2 sequences are MNHNS and SASEGT. V shed 7 bases and J shed 5 bases, with 14 bases lying between them. This CDR3 contains 13 residues. The CDR3 DNA reads as TGTGCCAGCACCTCCGGCTCCAAGTATGGCTACACCTTC. Protein sequence: CASTSGSKYGYTF.

The V call is TRBV6-6, the J call TRBJ2-6, with D tentatively TRBD2 (5 bases). Germline V gene data show CDR1 as MNHNY and CDR2 as SVGAGI (reference sequence). The CDR3 consists of 15 residues. V lost 3 bases and J lost 1, with 7 bases in between. This CDR3 is CASSYGLSGANVLTF. CDR3 nucleotide sequence: TGTGCCAGCAGTTATGGACTTTCTGGGGCCAACGTCCTGACTTTC.

Concerning this clonotype itself: A much bigger clone sits one base away, suggesting this may be a read error. The CDR3 loop reads CASSVAPTLEATQYF. In DNA, the CDR3 is TGTGCCAGCAGCGTCGCCCCGACCCTGGAGGCTACGCAGTATTTT. J is TRBJ2-3 and V is TRBV7-2; a possible D gene is TRBD2 (5 bases). From germline, CDR1 is SGHTA and CDR2 FQGNSA. The V end was cut by 5 bases, the J end by 8 bases, with 20 bases between. The CDR3 totals 15 residues.